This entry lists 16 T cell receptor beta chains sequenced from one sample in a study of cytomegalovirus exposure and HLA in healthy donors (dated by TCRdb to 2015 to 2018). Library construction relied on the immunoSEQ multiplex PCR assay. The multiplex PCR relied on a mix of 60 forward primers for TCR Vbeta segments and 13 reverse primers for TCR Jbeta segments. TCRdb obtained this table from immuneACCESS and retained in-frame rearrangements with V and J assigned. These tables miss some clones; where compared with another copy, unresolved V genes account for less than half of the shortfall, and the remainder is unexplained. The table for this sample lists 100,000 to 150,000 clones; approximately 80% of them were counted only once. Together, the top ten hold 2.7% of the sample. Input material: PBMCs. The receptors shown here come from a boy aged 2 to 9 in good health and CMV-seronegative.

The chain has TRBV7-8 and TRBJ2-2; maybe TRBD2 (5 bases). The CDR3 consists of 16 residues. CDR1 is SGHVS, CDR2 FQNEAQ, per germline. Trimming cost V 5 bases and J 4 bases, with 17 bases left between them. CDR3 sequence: CASSRLSGLVTGELFF. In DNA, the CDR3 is TGTGCCAGCAGCCGTCTCTCCGGACTTGTCACCGGGGAGCTGTTTTTT. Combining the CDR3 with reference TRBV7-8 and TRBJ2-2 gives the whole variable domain GAGVSQSPRYKVAKRGQDVALRCDPISGHVSLFWYQQALGQGPEFLTYFQNEAQLDKSGLPSDRFFAERPEGSVSTLKIQRTQQEDSAVYLCASSRLSGLVTGELFFGEGSRLTVL.

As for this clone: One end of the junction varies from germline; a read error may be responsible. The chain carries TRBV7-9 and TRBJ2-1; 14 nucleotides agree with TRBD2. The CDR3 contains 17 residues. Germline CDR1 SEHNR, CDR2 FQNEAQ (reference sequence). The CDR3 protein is CSSSLPPGLAGANEQFF. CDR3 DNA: TGTTCCAGCAGCTTACCCCCGGGACTAGCGGGGGCGAATGAGCAGTTCTTC.

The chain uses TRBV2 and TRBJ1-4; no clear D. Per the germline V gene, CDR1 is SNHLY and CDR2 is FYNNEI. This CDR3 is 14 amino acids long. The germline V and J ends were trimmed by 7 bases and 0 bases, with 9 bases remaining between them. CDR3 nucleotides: TGTGCCAGCAAAGTATCGGCAACTAATGAAAAACTGTTTTTT. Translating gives CASKVSATNEKLFF.

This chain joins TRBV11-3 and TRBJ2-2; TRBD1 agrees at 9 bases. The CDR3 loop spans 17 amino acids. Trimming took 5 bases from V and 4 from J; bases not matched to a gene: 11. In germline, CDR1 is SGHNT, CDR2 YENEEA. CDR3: CASSPRDRDRVTGELFF. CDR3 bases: TGTGCCAGCAGCCCTAGAGACCGGGACAGGGTCACCGGGGAGCTGTTTTTT.

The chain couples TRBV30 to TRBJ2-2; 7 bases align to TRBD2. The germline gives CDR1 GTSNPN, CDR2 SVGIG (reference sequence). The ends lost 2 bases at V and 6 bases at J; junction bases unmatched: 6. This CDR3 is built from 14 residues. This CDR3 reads CAWSPGLLPGELFF. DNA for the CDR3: TGTGCCTGGAGTCCGGGACTACTTCCCGGGGAGCTGTTTTTT.

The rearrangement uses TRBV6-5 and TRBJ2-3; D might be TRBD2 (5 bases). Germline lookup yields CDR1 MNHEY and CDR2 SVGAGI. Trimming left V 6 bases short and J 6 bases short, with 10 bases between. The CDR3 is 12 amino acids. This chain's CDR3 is CASRRGPDTQYF. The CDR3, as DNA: TGTGCCAGCAGGAGAGGGCCGGATACGCAGTATTTT.

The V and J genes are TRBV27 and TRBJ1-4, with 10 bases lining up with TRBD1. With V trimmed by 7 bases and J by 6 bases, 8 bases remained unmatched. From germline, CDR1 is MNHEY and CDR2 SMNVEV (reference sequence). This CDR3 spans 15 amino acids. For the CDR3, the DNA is TGTGCCAGCAATTTGGGAGGGACAGGGGATGAAAAACTGTTTTTT. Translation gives CASNLGGTGDEKLFF.

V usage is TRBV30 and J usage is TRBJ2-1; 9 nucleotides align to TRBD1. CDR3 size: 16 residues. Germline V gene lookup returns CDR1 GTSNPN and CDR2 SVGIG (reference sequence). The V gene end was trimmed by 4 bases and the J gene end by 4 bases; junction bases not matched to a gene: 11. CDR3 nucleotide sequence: TGTGCCTGGATCGGGTTGGGACAGGGCTTTTACAATGAGCAGTTCTTC. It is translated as CAWIGLGQGFYNEQFF. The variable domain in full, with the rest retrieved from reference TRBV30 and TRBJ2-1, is SQTIHQWPATLVQPVGSPLSLECTVEGTSNPNLYWYRQAAGRGLQLLFYSVGIGQISSEVPQNLSASRPQDRQFILSSKKLLLSDSGFYLCAWIGLGQGFYNEQFFGPGTRLTVL.

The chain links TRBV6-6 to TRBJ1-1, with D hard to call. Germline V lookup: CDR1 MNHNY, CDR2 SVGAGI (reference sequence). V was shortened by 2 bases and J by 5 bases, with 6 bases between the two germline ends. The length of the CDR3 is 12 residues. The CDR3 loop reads CASSYDKTEAFF. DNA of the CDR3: TGTGCCAGCAGTTACGACAAAACTGAAGCTTTCTTT.

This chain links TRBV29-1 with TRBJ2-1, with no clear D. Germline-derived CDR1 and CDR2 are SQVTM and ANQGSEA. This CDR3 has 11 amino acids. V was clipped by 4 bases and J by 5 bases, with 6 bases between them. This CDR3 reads CSVAANNEQFF. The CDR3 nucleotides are TGCAGCGTTGCCGCGAACAATGAGCAGTTCTTC.

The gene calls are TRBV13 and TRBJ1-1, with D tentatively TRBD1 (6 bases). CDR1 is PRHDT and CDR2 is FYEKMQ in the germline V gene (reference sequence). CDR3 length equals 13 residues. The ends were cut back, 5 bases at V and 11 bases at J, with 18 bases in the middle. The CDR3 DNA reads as TGTGCCAGCAGCACCGGGGGGGGGCCGGGTGCTTTCTTT. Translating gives CASSTGGGPGAFF.

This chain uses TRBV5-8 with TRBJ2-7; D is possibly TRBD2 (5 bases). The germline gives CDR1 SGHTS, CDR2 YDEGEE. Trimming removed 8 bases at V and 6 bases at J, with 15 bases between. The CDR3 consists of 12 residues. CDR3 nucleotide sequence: TGTGCCAGATCTGCCCTTCGGGGCGAGCAGTACTTC. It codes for CARSALRGEQYF. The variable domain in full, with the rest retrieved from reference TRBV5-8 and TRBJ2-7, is EAGVTQSPTHLIKTRGQQATLRCSPISGHTSVYWYQQALGLGLQFLLWYDEGEERNRGNFPPRFSGRQFPNYSSELNVNALELEDSALYLCARSALRGEQYFGPGTRLTVT.

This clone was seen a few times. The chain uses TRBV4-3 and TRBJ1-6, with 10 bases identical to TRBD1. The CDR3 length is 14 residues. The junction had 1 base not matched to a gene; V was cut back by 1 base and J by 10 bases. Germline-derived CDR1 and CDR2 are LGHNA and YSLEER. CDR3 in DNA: TGCGCCAGCAGCCAAGGGACAGGGGGATCACCCCTCCACTTT. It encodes CASSQGTGGSPLHF.

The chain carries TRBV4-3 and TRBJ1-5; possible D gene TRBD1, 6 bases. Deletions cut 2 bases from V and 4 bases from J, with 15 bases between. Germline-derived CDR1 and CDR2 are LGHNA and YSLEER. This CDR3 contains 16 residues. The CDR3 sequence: CASSQRTGTQNQPQHF. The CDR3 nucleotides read TGCGCCAGCAGCCAAAGGACCGGGACACAAAATCAGCCCCAGCATTTT.

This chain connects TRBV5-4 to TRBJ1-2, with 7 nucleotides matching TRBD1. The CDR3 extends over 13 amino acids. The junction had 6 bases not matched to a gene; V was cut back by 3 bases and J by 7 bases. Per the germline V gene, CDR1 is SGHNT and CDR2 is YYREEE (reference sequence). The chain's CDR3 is CASSYDRAGGYTF. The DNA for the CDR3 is TGTGCCAGCAGCTACGACAGGGCGGGTGGCTACACCTTC. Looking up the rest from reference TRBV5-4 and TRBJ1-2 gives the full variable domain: ETGVTQSPTHLIKTRGQQVTLRCSSQSGHNTVSWYQQALGQGPQFIFQYYREEENGRGNFPPRFSGLQFPNYSSELNVNALELDDSALYLCASSYDRAGGYTFGSGTRLTVV.

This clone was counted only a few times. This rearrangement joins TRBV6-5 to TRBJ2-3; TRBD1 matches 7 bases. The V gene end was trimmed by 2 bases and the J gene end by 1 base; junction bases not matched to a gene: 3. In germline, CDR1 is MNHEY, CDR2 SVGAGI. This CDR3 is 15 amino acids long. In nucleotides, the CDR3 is TGTGCCAGCAGTTACCCCCAGGGGGGCACAGATACGCAGTATTTT. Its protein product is CASSYPQGGTDTQYF.